This entry lists 11 T cell receptor beta chains sequenced from one sample in a study of T cell responses to AZD1222 COVID-19 vaccine. Measured with immunoSEQ multiplex PCR; TCRdb has only the in-frame clones, and not every one. Among 100,000 to 150,000 clones listed, 84% were seen once. The starting material was peripheral blood, obtained 28 days after the second AZD1222 dose. The receptors were sampled from an adult who received the AZD1222 COVID-19 vaccine.

The gene calls are TRBV5-3 and TRBJ2-7; D may be TRBD2 (6 bases). TRBV5-3 qualifies as an ORF whose function is uncertain. CDR3 length equals 14 residues. V lost 6 bases, J lost 4 bases, and 17 bases lay in between. CDR3 region: CARTLGGARYEQYF. The CDR3 nucleotides are TGTGCCAGAACCCTCGGAGGGGCGCGGTACGAGCAGTACTTC.

The chain uses TRBV3-1 (or the pseudogene TRBV3-2) and TRBJ2-7; 10 positions match TRBD1. Germline CDR1 LGHDT, CDR2 YNNKEL (reference sequence). There are 15 residues in the CDR3. Trimming took 0 bases from V and 5 from J; bases not matched to a gene: 4. CDR3 nucleotide sequence: TGTGCCAGCAGCCAAGAGGGACAGGGGTTTGACGAGCAGTACTTC. Residues: CASSQEGQGFDEQYF.

The chain has TRBV28 and TRBJ2-5; TRBD2 might be the D (6 bases). The CDR3 is 13 amino acids. CDR1 and CDR2 (germline): MDHEN, SYDVKM. V dropped 6 bases and J dropped 4 bases, with 12 bases sitting between them. The CDR3 nucleotides read TGTGCCAGCAGCCTCGGGGGTGGAGAGACCCAGTACTTC. It yields the protein CASSLGGGETQYF. Full variable domain (remainder filled in from reference TRBV28 and TRBJ2-5): DVKVTQSSRYLVKRTGEKVFLECVQDMDHENMFWYRQDPGLGLRLIYFSYDVKMKEKGDIPEGYSVSREKKERFSLILESASTNQTSMYLCASSLGGGETQYFGPGTRLLVL.

For the CDR3, the DNA is TGTGCCAGCAGTTTGGCGGACCCCAATCAGCCCCAGCATTTT. It encodes CASSLADPNQPQHF. The chain uses TRBV27 and TRBJ1-5; D is unclear. Germline V gives CDR1 MNHEY, CDR2 SMNVEV (reference sequence). V gave up 3 bases and J gave up 3 bases, with 9 bases separating them. The CDR3 length is 14 residues.

This clone is categorized as medium-sized (0.01 to 0.1%). The chain employs TRBV19 and TRBJ2-2; perhaps TRBD1 as D (5 bases). Germline CDR1 is LNHDA and CDR2 is SQIVND (reference sequence). The CDR3 runs to 15 residues. Trimming shortened V by 3 bases and J by 3 bases, and 11 bases separated the two germline ends. The CDR3 region is CASSMVDSHTGELFF. DNA for the CDR3: TGTGCCAGTAGTATGGTCGACAGCCACACCGGGGAGCTGTTTTTT.

This clone was observed a handful of times. This rearrangement joins TRBV25-1 to TRBJ2-7; D possibly corresponds to TRBD2 (6 bases). CDR3 size: 12 residues. Between the trimmed V and J ends, which lost 4 bases and 6 bases, there was a span of 10 bases. CDR1 and CDR2 from the germline V gene are MGHDK and SYGVNS. CDR3 sequence reads: CASSVGTSEQYF. The CDR3 DNA is TGTGCCAGCAGTGTCGGGACTTCCGAGCAGTACTTC.

The chain recombines TRBV19 with TRBJ2-4; D is uncertain. With 10 bases removed from V and 0 bases from J, the gap between germline ends came to 16 bases. The germline V gene has CDR1 LNHDA and CDR2 SQIVND (reference sequence). This CDR3 spans 15 amino acids. The chain's CDR3 is CANIWPDIAKNIQYF. The CDR3 bases are TGTGCCAACATCTGGCCAGACATAGCCAAAAACATTCAGTACTTC. The whole variable domain, remainder taken from reference TRBV19 and TRBJ2-4, is DGGITQSPKYLFRKEGQNVTLSCEQNLNHDAMYWYRQDPGQGLRLIYYSQIVNDFQKGDIAEGYSVSREKKESFPLTVTSAQKNPTAFYLCANIWPDIAKNIQYFGAGTRLSVL.

The chain has TRBV30 and TRBJ1-5; D unclear. Trimming took off 1 base at V and 3 bases at J, with 10 bases between the two ends. The CDR3 runs 14 residues. Germline assignment: CDR1 GTSNPN and CDR2 SVGIG (reference sequence). CDR3 amino acids: CAWSGVGINQPQHF. CDR3 DNA: TGTGCCTGGAGTGGGGTAGGTATCAATCAGCCCCAGCATTTT.

The chain has TRBV24-1 and TRBJ1-2, with TRBD1 matching 10 bases. Germline CDR1 is KGHDR and CDR2 is SFDVKD. The length of the CDR3 is 16 residues. V gave up 4 bases and J gave up 4 bases; unmatched junction bases: 8. The CDR3, as DNA: TGTGCCACCAGTGACACCCGGGACAGGGGACTCTATGGCTACACCTTC. Protein sequence: CATSDTRDRGLYGYTF.

The chain has TRBV5-4 and TRBJ2-7; 8 bases are a match to TRBD2. The CDR3 extends over 14 amino acids. Germline V lookup: CDR1 SGHNT, CDR2 YYREEE (reference sequence). The V segment lost 7 bases and the J segment 3 bases; nucleotides outside the gene matches: 9. The CDR3 DNA reads TGTGCCAGCCGGGAACGGGGGGGCAACTACGAGCAGTACTTC. Its protein is CASRERGGNYEQYF.

In its sample, this clone was seen once. The chain recombines TRBV4-2 with TRBJ2-3; 8 bases are shared with TRBD1. Losses at the gene ends were 1 base for V and 3 bases for J; bases not matched to a gene: 3. The CDR3 consists of 15 residues. The germline gives CDR1 LGHNA, CDR2 YNFKEQ. CDR3 sequence: CASSQGDRSTDTQYF. The CDR3 coding sequence is TGTGCCAGCAGCCAAGGGGACAGGTCAACAGATACGCAGTATTTT.